This TCR beta chain was sequenced in a study of human T cells and chemical hapten exposure. Whole-study results and caveats: PT1 expanded TCR numbers tracked positively with patch test score. Controls had significantly fewer large CDR3 similarity clusters than were formed by expanded TCRs. TCRs exceeding 1 in 1000 frequency stayed unchanged with DPC sensitization.

Trimming took off 4 bases at V and 5 bases at J, with 10 bases between the two ends. The CDR3 is made up of 13 amino acids. CDR1 is SGHRS and CDR2 is YFSETQ in the germline V gene. The time point denotes: patch test 1, 2 weeks after DPC sensitization. The treatment: therapeutic diphenylcyclopropenone sensitization with weekly scalp DPC. This clonotype was counted a few times. No antigen is known for it. TCRdb itself ran the RACE reads through MiXCR, one entry per CDR3 protein. The repertoire holds about 70,000 distinct CDR3 sequences, over 7.5% seen once, with 2.5% to 4% in the top ten. The receptor comes from a woman in her thirties or forties with alopecia areata. Some clones in this sample may be carry-over from other donors' samples. The rearrangement links TRBV5-1 to TRBJ1-5; D might be TRBD1 (6 bases). The source was whole blood, collected in connection with sensitization to the hapten diphenylcyclopropenone (DPC). The CDR3 spells CASSSEGDQPQHF. The CDR3 DNA follows: TGCGCCAGCAGCAGCGAGGGGGATCAGCCCCAGCATTTT.